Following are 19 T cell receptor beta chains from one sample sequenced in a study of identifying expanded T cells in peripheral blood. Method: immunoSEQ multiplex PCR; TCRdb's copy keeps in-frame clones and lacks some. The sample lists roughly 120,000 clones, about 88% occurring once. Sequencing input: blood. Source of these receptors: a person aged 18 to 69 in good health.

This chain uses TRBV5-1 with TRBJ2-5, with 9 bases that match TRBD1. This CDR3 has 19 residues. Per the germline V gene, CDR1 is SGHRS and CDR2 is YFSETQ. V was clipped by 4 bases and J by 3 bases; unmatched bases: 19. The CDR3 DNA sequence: TGCGCCAGCAGCCTGGACCAAATTTGGGACAGGGAAGAAGAAGAGACCCAGTACTTC. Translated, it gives CASSLDQIWDREEEETQYF.

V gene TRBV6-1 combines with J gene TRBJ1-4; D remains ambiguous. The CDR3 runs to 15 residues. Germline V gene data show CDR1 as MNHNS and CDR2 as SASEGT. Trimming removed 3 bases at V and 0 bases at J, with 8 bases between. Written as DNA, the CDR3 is TGTGCCAGCAGTGAGTCGACTGCAACTAATGAAAAACTGTTTTTT. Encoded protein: CASSESTATNEKLFF.

CDR3 sequence (DNA): TGTGCCATCAGTGAGTCAAGGGGAAGTGATGGCTACACCTTC. Translated: CAISESRGSDGYTF. This chain joins TRBV10-3 and TRBJ1-2; tentative D call: TRBD1 (5 bases). The CDR3 is made up of 14 amino acids. Trimming took 0 bases from V and 6 from J, leaving 11 bases between them. Germline-derived CDR1 and CDR2 are ENHRY and SYGVKD.

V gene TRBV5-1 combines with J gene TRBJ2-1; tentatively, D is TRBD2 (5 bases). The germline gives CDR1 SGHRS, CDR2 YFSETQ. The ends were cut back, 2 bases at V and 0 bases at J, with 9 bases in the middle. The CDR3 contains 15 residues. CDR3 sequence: CASSFKRSSYNEQFF. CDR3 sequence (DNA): TGCGCCAGCAGCTTCAAGCGGAGCTCCTACAATGAGCAGTTCTTC.

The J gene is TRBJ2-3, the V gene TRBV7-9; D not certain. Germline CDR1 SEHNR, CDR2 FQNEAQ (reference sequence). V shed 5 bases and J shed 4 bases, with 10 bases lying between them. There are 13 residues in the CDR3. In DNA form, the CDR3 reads TGTGCCAGCAGCCAAACCCCGCCAGATACGCAGTATTTT. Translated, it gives CASSQTPPDTQYF.

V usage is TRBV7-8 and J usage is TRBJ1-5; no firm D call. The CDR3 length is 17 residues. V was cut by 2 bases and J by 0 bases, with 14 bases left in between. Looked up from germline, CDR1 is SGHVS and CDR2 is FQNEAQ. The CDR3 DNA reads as TGTGCCAGCAGCTTAACCAGGCTTTTCGATAGCAATCAGCCCCAGCATTTT. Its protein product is CASSLTRLFDSNQPQHF.

The CDR3 protein is CASSFGDGRYNEQFF. The CDR3 DNA is TGTGCCAGCAGCTTCGGGGACGGTAGATACAATGAGCAGTTCTTC. The chain joins TRBV11-2 to TRBJ2-1; D possibly matches TRBD1 or TRBD2 (5 bases each). This CDR3 region has 15 residues. Germline lookup yields CDR1 SGHAT and CDR2 FQNNGV. Trimming took 3 bases from V and 4 from J, leaving 13 bases between them.

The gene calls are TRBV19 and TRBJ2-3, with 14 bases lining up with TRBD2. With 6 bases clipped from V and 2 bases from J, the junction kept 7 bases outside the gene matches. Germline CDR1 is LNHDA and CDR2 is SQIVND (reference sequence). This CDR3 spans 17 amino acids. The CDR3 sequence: CASRLGTSGSNTDTQYF. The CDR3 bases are TGTGCCAGTAGGCTAGGGACTAGCGGGAGCAACACAGATACGCAGTATTTT. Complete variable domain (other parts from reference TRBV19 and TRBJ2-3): DGGITQSPKYLFRKEGQNVTLSCEQNLNHDAMYWYRQDPGQGLRLIYYSQIVNDFQKGDIAEGYSVSREKKESFPLTVTSAQKNPTAFYLCASRLGTSGSNTDTQYFGPGTRLTVL.

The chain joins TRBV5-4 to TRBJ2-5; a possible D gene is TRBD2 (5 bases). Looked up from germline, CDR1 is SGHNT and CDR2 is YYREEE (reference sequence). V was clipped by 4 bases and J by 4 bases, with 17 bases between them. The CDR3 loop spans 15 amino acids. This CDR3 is CASSRQLVAGETQYF. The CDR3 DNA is TGTGCCAGCAGCCGACAACTAGTTGCCGGAGAGACCCAGTACTTC. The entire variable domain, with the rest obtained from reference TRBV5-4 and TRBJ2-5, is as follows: ETGVTQSPTHLIKTRGQQVTLRCSSQSGHNTVSWYQQALGQGPQFIFQYYREEENGRGNFPPRFSGLQFPNYSSELNVNALELDDSALYLCASSRQLVAGETQYFGPGTRLLVL.

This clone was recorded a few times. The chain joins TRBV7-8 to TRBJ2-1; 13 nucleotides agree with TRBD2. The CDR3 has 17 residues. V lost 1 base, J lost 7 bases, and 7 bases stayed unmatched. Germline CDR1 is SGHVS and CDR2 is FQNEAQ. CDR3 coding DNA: TGTGCCAGCAGCTTAGGGGCTACTAGCGGGAGGGGTAATGAGCAGTTCTTC. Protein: CASSLGATSGRGNEQFF.

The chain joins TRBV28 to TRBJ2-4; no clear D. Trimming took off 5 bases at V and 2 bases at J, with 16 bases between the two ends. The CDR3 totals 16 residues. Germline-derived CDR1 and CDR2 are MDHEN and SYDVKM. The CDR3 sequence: CASSMVGRTTKNIQYF. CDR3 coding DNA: TGTGCCAGCAGTATGGTCGGACGGACGACCAAAAACATTCAGTACTTC.

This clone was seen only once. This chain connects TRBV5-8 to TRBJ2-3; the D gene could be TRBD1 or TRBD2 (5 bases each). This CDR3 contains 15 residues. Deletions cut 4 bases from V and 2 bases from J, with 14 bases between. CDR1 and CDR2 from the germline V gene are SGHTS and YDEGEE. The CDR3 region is CASSPGTAPTDTQYF. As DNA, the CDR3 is TGTGCCAGCAGCCCCGGGACCGCACCCACAGATACGCAGTATTTT.

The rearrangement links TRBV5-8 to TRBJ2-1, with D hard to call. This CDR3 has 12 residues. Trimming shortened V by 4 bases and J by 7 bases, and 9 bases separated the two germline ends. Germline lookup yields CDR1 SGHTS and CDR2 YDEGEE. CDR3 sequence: CASSPWKNEQFF. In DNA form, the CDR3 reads TGTGCCAGCAGCCCATGGAAGAATGAGCAGTTCTTC.

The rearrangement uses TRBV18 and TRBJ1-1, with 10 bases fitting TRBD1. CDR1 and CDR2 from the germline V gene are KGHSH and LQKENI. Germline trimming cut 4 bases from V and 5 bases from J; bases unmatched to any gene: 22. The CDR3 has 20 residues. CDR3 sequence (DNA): TGTGCCAGCTCACATTCGGGCCCCTCATTCATCCCGGGACAGGGGACTGAAGCTTTCTTT. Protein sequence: CASSHSGPSFIPGQGTEAFF.

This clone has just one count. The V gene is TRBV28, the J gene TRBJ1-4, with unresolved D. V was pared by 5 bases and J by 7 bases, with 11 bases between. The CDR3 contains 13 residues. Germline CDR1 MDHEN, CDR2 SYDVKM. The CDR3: CASSNLVREKLFF. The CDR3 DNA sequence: TGTGCCAGCAGTAACTTGGTTCGTGAAAAACTGTTTTTT.

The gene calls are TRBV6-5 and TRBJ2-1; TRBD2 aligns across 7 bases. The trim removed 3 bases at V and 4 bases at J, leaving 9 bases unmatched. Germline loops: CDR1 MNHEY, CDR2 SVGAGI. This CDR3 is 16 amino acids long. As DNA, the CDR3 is TGTGCCAGCAGTTATGGCGCGGGGGAGACTTACAATGAGCAGTTCTTC. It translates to CASSYGAGETYNEQFF.

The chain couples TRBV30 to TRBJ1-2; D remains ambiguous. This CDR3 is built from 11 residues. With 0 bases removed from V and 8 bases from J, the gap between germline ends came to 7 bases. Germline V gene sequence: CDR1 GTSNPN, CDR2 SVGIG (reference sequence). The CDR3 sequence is CAWSVSAGYTF. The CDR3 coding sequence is TGTGCCTGGAGTGTATCGGCGGGCTACACCTTC.

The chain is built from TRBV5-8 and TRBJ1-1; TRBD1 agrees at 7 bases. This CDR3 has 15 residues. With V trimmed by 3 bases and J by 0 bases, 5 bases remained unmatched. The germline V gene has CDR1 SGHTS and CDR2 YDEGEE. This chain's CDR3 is CASSSGTAMNTEAFF. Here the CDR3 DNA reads TGTGCCAGCAGCTCCGGGACAGCCATGAACACTGAAGCTTTCTTT.

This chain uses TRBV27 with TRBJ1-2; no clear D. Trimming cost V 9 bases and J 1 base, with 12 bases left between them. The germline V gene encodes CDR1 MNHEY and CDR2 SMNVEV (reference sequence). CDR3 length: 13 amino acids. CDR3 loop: CASPGPFNYGYTF. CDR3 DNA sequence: TGTGCCAGTCCCGGGCCATTTAACTATGGCTACACCTTC.